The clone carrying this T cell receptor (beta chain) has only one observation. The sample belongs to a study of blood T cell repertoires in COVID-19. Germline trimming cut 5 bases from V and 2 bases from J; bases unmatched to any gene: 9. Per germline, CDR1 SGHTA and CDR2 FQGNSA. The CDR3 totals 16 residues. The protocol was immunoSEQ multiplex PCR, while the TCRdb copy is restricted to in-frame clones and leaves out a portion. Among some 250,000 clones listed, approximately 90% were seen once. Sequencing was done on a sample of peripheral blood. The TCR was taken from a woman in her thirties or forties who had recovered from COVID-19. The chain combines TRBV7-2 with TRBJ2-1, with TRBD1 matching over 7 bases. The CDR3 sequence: CASSLRTGATYNEQFF. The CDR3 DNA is TGTGCCAGCAGCCTTCGGACAGGAGCCACCTACAATGAGCAGTTCTTC.